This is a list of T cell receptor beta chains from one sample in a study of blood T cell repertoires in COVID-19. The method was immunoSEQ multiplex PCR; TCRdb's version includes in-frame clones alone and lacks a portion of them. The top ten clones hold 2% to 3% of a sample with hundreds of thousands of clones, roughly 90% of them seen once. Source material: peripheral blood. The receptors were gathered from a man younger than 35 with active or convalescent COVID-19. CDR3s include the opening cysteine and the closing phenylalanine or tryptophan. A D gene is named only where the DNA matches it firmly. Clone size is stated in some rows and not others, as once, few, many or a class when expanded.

CASSLGQGGEQYF TGTGCCAGCAGCTTAGGACAGGGGGGCGAGCAGTACTTC TRBD1 TRBJ2-7 NA TRBV7-9
CASTRDPQGYYEQYF TGTGCCAGCACCAGAGACCCTCAGGGCTACTACGAGCAGTACTTC NA TRBJ2-7 once TRBV9
CASSLEQLRNTIYF TGTGCCAGCAGTTTAGAACAGCTTAGAAACACCATATATTTT NA TRBJ1-3 NA TRBV28
CASSLRLSGEAFF TGTGCCAGCAGTTTACGGCTTAGCGGTGAAGCTTTCTTT NA TRBJ1-1 NA TRBV12-3/TRBV12-4
CASSYRGGGPYNEQFF TGTGCCAGCAGCTACCGGGGAGGGGGTCCCTACAATGAGCAGTTCTTC NA TRBJ2-1 once TRBV7-8
CASSSDRVDEKLFF TGCGCCAGCAGCTCGGACAGGGTCGATGAAAAACTGTTTTTT TRBD1 TRBJ1-4 NA TRBV5-1
CASRAGPRSSYEQYF TGTGCCAGCAGAGCGGGACCCAGGAGCTCCTACGAGCAGTACTTC TRBD2 TRBJ2-7 NA TRBV2
CASSSLRAYTEAFF TGTGCCAGCAGCTCCCTCAGGGCTTACACTGAAGCTTTCTTT NA TRBJ1-1 NA TRBV27
CASSLGQSNGYTF TGTGCCAGCAGTTTAGGACAGTCCAATGGCTACACCTTC NA TRBJ1-2 NA TRBV27
CASSTLGGGYNEQFF TGTGCCAGCAGCACACTAGGGGGGGGCTACAATGAGCAGTTCTTC NA TRBJ2-1 NA TRBV27
CASSGARQLSNTEAFF TGCGCCAGCAGCGGAGCCCGTCAGCTATCCAACACTGAAGCTTTCTTT NA TRBJ1-1 NA TRBV5-1
CASSYSGGGDEKLFF TGTGCCAGCAGCTACTCAGGGGGCGGGGATGAAAAACTGTTTTTT TRBD1 TRBJ1-4 NA TRBV7-9
CASSIDWTANYGYTF TGTGCCAGTAGTATAGATTGGACAGCTAACTATGGCTACACCTTC NA TRBJ1-2 NA TRBV19
CASGTRNYEQYF TGTGCCAGCGGTACTAGAAACTACGAGCAGTACTTC NA TRBJ2-7 few TRBV19
CSASSGGNSPLHF TGCAGCGCATCGAGCGGGGGTAATTCACCCCTCCACTTT NA TRBJ1-6 NA TRBV29-1
CASSSPGQGYNEQFF TGTGCCAGCAGCTCCCCGGGACAGGGATACAATGAGCAGTTCTTC TRBD1 TRBJ2-1 NA TRBV5-4
CASRLQGFNTEAFF TGTGCCAGCAGACTACAGGGTTTCAACACTGAAGCTTTCTTT NA TRBJ1-1 NA TRBV7-8
CASSSQGADEQYF TGTGCCAGCAGTTCACAGGGGGCTGACGAGCAGTACTTC TRBD1 TRBJ2-7 NA TRBV2
CASSANGLAGDSILNTGELFF TGTGCCAGCAGCGCGAACGGACTAGCGGGAGACTCCATCTTGAACACCGGGGAGCTGTTTTTT TRBD2 TRBJ2-2 NA TRBV7-7
CASIERTGPGYGYTF TGTGCCAGCATCGAGAGGACAGGGCCGGGCTATGGCTACACCTTC TRBD1 TRBJ1-2 NA TRBV27
CASSPSGGARQPQHF TGTGCCAGCAGCCCCAGCGGGGGGGCAAGGCAGCCCCAGCATTTT NA TRBJ1-5 NA TRBV7-9
CGKQSEASTDTQYF TGTGGCAAGCAGTCCGAGGCTAGCACAGATACGCAGTATTTT NA TRBJ2-3 NA TRBV5-6
CASTAGFDSPLHF TGTGCCAGCACCGCAGGGTTTGATTCACCCCTCCACTTT NA TRBJ1-6 NA TRBV6-6
CSASSRVNNEQFF TGCAGTGCTAGTAGCAGGGTCAACAATGAGCAGTTCTTC NA TRBJ2-1 NA TRBV20-1
CASSEGQGNTEAFF TGTGCCAGCAGTGAGGGACAGGGGAACACTGAAGCTTTCTTT TRBD1 TRBJ1-1 NA TRBV2
CASRWVRTAGSPLHF TGTGCCTCCCGATGGGTGAGGACAGCGGGATCACCCCTCCACTTT NA TRBJ1-6 NA TRBV28
CASSLGPRGTGANVLTF TGTGCCAGCAGCTTAGGGCCTCGGGGGACTGGGGCCAACGTCCTGACTTTC NA TRBJ2-6 NA TRBV13
CASSVTGSPGENQYF TGTGCCAGTAGTGTTACAGGGAGTCCTGGGGAAAATCAGTACTTC NA TRBJ2-4 NA TRBV19
CASSLKGGNQPQHF TGTGCCAGCAGCTTAAAGGGGGGCAATCAGCCCCAGCATTTT NA TRBJ1-5 NA TRBV7-2
CASSPMGGIGHGYTF TGTGCCAGTAGCCCCATGGGGGGGATAGGCCATGGCTACACCTTC NA TRBJ1-2 NA TRBV19
CASSIIQDSYNSPLHF TGTGCCAGCAGTATAATACAGGACTCCTATAATTCACCCCTCCACTTT NA TRBJ1-6 once TRBV28
CASREGASEKLFF TGTGCCAGCCGAGAGGGGGCTTCTGAAAAACTGTTTTTT TRBD1 TRBJ1-4 NA TRBV27
CASRGSGIGREQYF TGCGCCAGCAGGGGGAGCGGGATAGGTCGCGAGCAGTACTTC TRBD2 TRBJ2-7 NA TRBV4-1
CASAGLEADTQYF TGTGCCAGCGCGGGACTCGAGGCAGATACGCAGTATTTT NA TRBJ2-3 NA TRBV25-1
CASSLTGGNTEAFF TGTGCCAGCAGCTTAACCGGGGGGAACACTGAAGCTTTCTTT NA TRBJ1-1 NA TRBV7-8
CASSIYTGELFF TGTGCCAGTAGTATCTACACCGGGGAGCTGTTTTTT NA TRBJ2-2 once TRBV19
CASVPGWKADGYTF TGTGCCAGCGTCCCGGGATGGAAGGCGGATGGCTACACCTTC NA TRBJ1-2 NA TRBV7-9
CASSQVGGLVGTGELFF TGCGCCAGCAGCCAAGTCGGGGGGTTGGTTGGCACCGGGGAGCTGTTTTTT TRBD2 TRBJ2-2 once TRBV4-1
CASSQDAGVNEQYF TGTGCCAGCAGCCAAGATGCAGGGGTAAACGAGCAGTACTTC NA TRBJ2-7 NA TRBV4-2
CASSQDFRARGNTEAFF TGCGCCAGCAGCCAAGATTTTAGGGCCAGGGGGAACACTGAAGCTTTCTTT NA TRBJ1-1 once TRBV4-3
CASSPTGDSFYEQYF TGTGCCAGCAGTCCGACAGGGGATTCCTTTTACGAGCAGTACTTC TRBD1 TRBJ2-7 NA TRBV27
CASSPDRGNYGYTF TGCGCCAGCAGCCCGGACAGGGGAAACTATGGCTACACCTTC TRBD1 TRBJ1-2 NA TRBV4-1
CASSLVSGLAGNEQFF TGCGCCAGCAGCTTGGTCTCGGGACTAGCGGGAAATGAGCAGTTCTTC TRBD2 TRBJ2-1 NA TRBV5-1
CASTTASKRGPEAFF TGTGCCAGCACGACAGCTAGTAAAAGGGGGCCTGAAGCTTTCTTT TRBD1 TRBJ1-1 NA TRBV28
CASSQGQGLAGPSSYEQYF TGTGCCAGCAGCCAAGGGCAAGGACTAGCGGGGCCGAGCTCCTACGAGCAGTACTTC TRBD2 TRBJ2-7 few TRBV4-2
CAIKQGNPTDTQYF TGTGCCATCAAACAGGGGAATCCCACAGATACGCAGTATTTT TRBD1 TRBJ2-3 NA TRBV10-3
CASSPPGQPTAGQFF TGTGCCAGCTCACCACCGGGACAGCCAACGGCGGGGCAGTTCTTC TRBD1 TRBJ2-1 NA TRBV18
CASSLGGLAEHRSTDTQYF TGTGCCAGCAGCTTGGGGGGACTAGCGGAACACCGTAGCACAGATACGCAGTATTTT TRBD2 TRBJ2-3 NA TRBV11-3
CATSRPTDNEIGYTF TGTGCCACCAGCAGGCCGACAGACAACGAGATCGGCTACACCTTC NA TRBJ1-2 NA TRBV15
CASSPRTGSNEQFF TGTGCCAGCAGCCCCCGGACAGGGTCCAATGAGCAGTTCTTC TRBD1 TRBJ2-1 few TRBV9
CASRPIPGQVNSPLHF TGTGCCAGCAGGCCTATACCGGGACAGGTTAATTCACCCCTCCACTTT TRBD1 TRBJ1-6 once TRBV11-2
CASSLSWQGGGNTIYF TGTGCCAGCAGTTTATCCTGGCAGGGAGGTGGAAACACCATATATTTT NA TRBJ1-3 NA TRBV28
CASSLDRRGNTEAFF TGTGCCAGCAGCTTAGATAGGAGGGGGAACACTGAAGCTTTCTTT NA TRBJ1-1 NA TRBV11-2
CATSREGEGETQYF TGTGCCACCAGCAGAGAAGGGGAGGGAGAGACCCAGTACTTC TRBD2 TRBJ2-5 NA TRBV15
CASSASWALAHEQYF TGTGCCAGCAGTGCTTCTTGGGCACTAGCTCATGAGCAGTACTTC NA TRBJ2-7 few TRBV2
CASSVEANQPQHF TGTGCCAGCAGTGTGGAGGCCAATCAGCCCCAGCATTTT NA TRBJ1-5 NA TRBV6-4